The rows below give T cell receptor beta chains drawn from one sample of a study of CD8 T cells in ankylosing spondylitis. Via MiXCR, TCRdb re-called the 5' RACE reads, giving one row per CDR3 protein. The sample lists 350,000 to 450,000 distinct CDR3 sequences; roughly a quarter were seen once. Material for sequencing was blood, either unsorted or a sorted T cell fraction (not recorded which). The source is a male donor with ankylosing spondylitis. Each CDR3 is given with its conserved first and last residue. The D gene is left open where the match is weak. For some rows the clone size is stated as once, few or many, or as a class when expanded; others skip it.

j_call v_call clone_size d_call cdr3_nt cdr3_aa
TRBJ2-7 TRBV11-2 - TRBD1 TGTGCCAGCAGCTTGGGGACAGGGGTTATTAGCCACGAGCAGTACTTC CASSLGTGVISHEQYF
TRBJ1-1 TRBV10-3 few TRBD1 TGTGCCGTCCAGACAGGGGGCGGAAATGAAGCTTTCTTT CAVQTGGGNEAFF
TRBJ1-6 TRBV3-1 - - TGTGCCAGCAGCCAAGATCCTGGGGATCCCCTCCACTTT CASSQDPGDPLHF
TRBJ2-2 TRBV6-1 - - TGTGCCAGCAGTGAAGCGTGGGGGATTCGCACCGGGGAGCTGTTTTTT CASSEAWGIRTGELFF
TRBJ2-6 TRBV20-1 - - TGCAGTGCTAGAGGGAGTCCCTCTGGGGCCAACGTCCTGACTTTC CSARGSPSGANVLTF
TRBJ1-2 TRBV10-3 few - TGTGCCATCAGTGAGTCTCCCCAATGGGGTGGCTACACCTTC CAISESPQWGGYTF
TRBJ2-1 TRBV30 - - TGTGCCTGGAGTCGCCTAGCCGTCGGCAATGAGCAGTTCTTC CAWSRLAVGNEQFF
TRBJ2-1 TRBV25-1 - - TGTGCCAGCAGTGAATCCACAGGGAGCTCCTACAATGAGCAGTTCTTC CASSESTGSSYNEQFF
TRBJ2-5 TRBV7-8 - - TGTGCCAGCAGCGAAAGGGCGGGGTGGGAGACCCAGTACTTC CASSERAGWETQYF
TRBJ2-7 TRBV20-1 - TRBD1 TGCAGTGCCATCTACCCGGGACAGGGGAAGCAGTACTTC CSAIYPGQGKQYF
TRBJ1-4 TRBV15 - TRBD1 TGTGCCACCAGCGTCAGGGACAGTAATGAAAAACTGTTTTTT CATSVRDSNEKLFF
TRBJ1-1 TRBV7-2 - - TGTGCCAGCAGCCAGATGCAGGACATTGAAGCTTTCTTT CASSQMQDIEAFF
TRBJ2-1 TRBV6-1 few - TGTGCCAGCAGTGAAGTTGAGTACAATGAGCAGTTCTTC CASSEVEYNEQFF
TRBJ1-2 TRBV20-1 - TRBD1 TGCAGTGCTAGACTAGATTGGACAGGAGGCCGATATGGCTACACCTTC CSARLDWTGGRYGYTF
TRBJ2-1 TRBV5-1 few TRBD1 TGCGCCAGCAGCTTGGAGGGGACAGGGGGCAATGAGCAGTTCTTC CASSLEGTGGNEQFF
TRBJ2-3 TRBV9 - - TGTGCCAGCAGCGTTAGCGGAACCACCTCCCGGGATACGCAGTATTTT CASSVSGTTSRDTQYF
TRBJ2-5 TRBV12-5 - - TGTGCTAGTGTCATGCGGGCAGGAGCTTACCAAGAGACCCAGTACTTC CASVMRAGAYQETQYF
TRBJ2-1 TRBV12-3/TRBV12-4 - TRBD2 TGTGCCAGCACCCGTCTAGCGGGAAGCAATGAGCAGTTCTTC CASTRLAGSNEQFF
TRBJ2-7 TRBV11-2 - TRBD2 TGTGCCAGCACCACACTAGCGGGAGAAAGGCAGTACTTC CASTTLAGERQYF
TRBJ1-5 TRBV12-3/TRBV12-4 many TRBD1 TGTGCCAGCAGTTTGGGGACAGTCAATCAGCCCCAGCATTTT CASSLGTVNQPQHF
TRBJ2-3 TRBV7-2 - TRBD2 TGTGCCAGCAGCTTGGGTAGCGGGATATCAAATACGCAGTATTTT CASSLGSGISNTQYF
TRBJ2-1 TRBV5-1 - TRBD1 TGCGCCAGCAGCTTGACGGGACAGAGCTCCTACAATGAGCAGTTCTTC CASSLTGQSSYNEQFF